The next 19 T cell receptor beta chains were all read from a single sample in a study of blood T cell repertoires in COVID-19. Some clones are missing from TCRdb's copy, which holds only in-frame ones; the method was immunoSEQ multiplex PCR. The sample has about 180,000 clones, roughly nine tenths seen once. Input material: peripheral blood. Receptors were obtained from a man aged 18 to 30 who had recovered from COVID-19.

The chain uses TRBV7-9 and TRBJ1-2; D gene unclear. V lost 2 bases and J 6 bases, leaving 7 bases between the germline ends. The CDR3 consists of 12 residues. Germline-derived CDR1 and CDR2 are SEHNR and FQNEAQ (reference sequence). CDR3 protein: CASSLSENGYTF. CDR3 bases: TGTGCCAGCAGCTTAAGCGAGAATGGCTACACCTTC.

The chain recombines TRBV7-2 with TRBJ1-4, with TRBD1 identical over 7 bases. Germline assignment: CDR1 SGHTA and CDR2 FQGNSA. This CDR3 has 17 amino acids. J lost 8 bases, V lost 5 bases, and 17 bases had no gene match. In DNA, the CDR3 is TGTGCCAGCAGCGCAGGGGGACAGCGCCTGTTTGGGGAAAAACTGTTTTTT. Translation gives CASSAGGQRLFGEKLFF. Looking up the rest from reference TRBV7-2 and TRBJ1-4 gives the full variable domain: GAGVSQSPSNKVTEKGKDVELRCDPISGHTALYWYRQSLGQGLEFLIYFQGNSAPDKSGLPSDRFSAERTGGSVSTLTIQRTQQEDSAVYLCASSAGGQRLFGEKLFFGSGTQLSVL.

The rearrangement joins TRBV9 to TRBJ2-1; 8 positions agree with TRBD1. CDR3 length: 17 residues. V lost 4 bases and J lost 9; bases outside the gene matches: 18. In germline, CDR1 is SGDLS, CDR2 YYNGEE. CDR3 sequence: CASSSQKAGTGPGEQFF. The DNA for the CDR3 is TGTGCCAGCAGCTCTCAAAAAGCAGGGACAGGTCCTGGTGAGCAGTTCTTC.

This sequence joins TRBV6-2 or TRBV6-3 and TRBJ1-5, with 9 bases identical to TRBD1. After removal of 3 bases from V and 5 bases from J, the junction contained 8 bases not matched to a gene. The CDR3 is 16 amino acids. The germline CDR1 and CDR2 sequences are MNHEY and SVGEGT. CDR3: CASSYGDRDEDQPQHF. CDR3 sequence (DNA): TGTGCCAGCAGTTATGGGGACAGGGATGAAGATCAGCCCCAGCATTTT.

The chain joins TRBV4-3 to TRBJ2-1; perhaps TRBD2 as D (6 bases). Germline V gene lookup returns CDR1 LGHNA and CDR2 YSLEER. V lost 5 bases, J lost 6 bases, and 17 bases lay in between. CDR3 length equals 15 residues. The CDR3, as DNA: TGCGCCAGCAGCTATGGGTGGCTAGCGAGCAATGAGCAGTTCTTC. This encodes CASSYGWLASNEQFF.

The chain couples TRBV3-1 (or the pseudogene TRBV3-2) to TRBJ2-1, with TRBD1 identical over 7 bases. This CDR3 spans 15 amino acids. Germline lookup yields CDR1 LGHDT and CDR2 YNNKEL (reference sequence). V lost 2 bases to trimming and J lost 5 bases; unmatched junction nucleotides: 6. This CDR3 is CASSQPGQINNEQFF. Written as DNA, the CDR3 is TGTGCCAGCAGCCAACCGGGACAGATAAACAATGAGCAGTTCTTC.

The V call is TRBV5-1, the J call TRBJ2-7, with TRBD1 matching over 12 bases. Trimming at V came to 5 bases and at J to 5 bases, leaving 11 bases not matched to a gene. Germline values: CDR1 SGHRS, CDR2 YFSETQ. There are 16 residues in the CDR3. CDR3 in amino acids: CASRTSTGTGGDEQYF. In DNA form, the CDR3 reads TGCGCCAGCAGAACTAGCACCGGGACAGGGGGCGACGAGCAGTACTTC.

V usage is TRBV7-2 and J usage is TRBJ2-7, with no clear D. The CDR3 spans 13 residues. V shed 4 bases and J shed 0 bases, with 7 bases lying between them. Germline V CDR1 and CDR2: SGHTA, FQGNSA. For the CDR3, the DNA is TGTGCCAGCAGCTCCAGAAGCTCCTACGAGCAGTACTTC. The encoded protein is CASSSRSSYEQYF.

This clone has a handful of counts. The chain couples TRBV5-5 to TRBJ2-7; weak D call: TRBD1 (5 bases). Trimming cost V 4 bases and J 3 bases, with 14 bases left between them. Germline values: CDR1 SGHKS, CDR2 YYEKEE (reference sequence). The CDR3 extends over 14 amino acids. CDR3 loop: CASSPGITSYEQYF. The CDR3, as DNA: TGTGCCAGCAGCCCAGGGATCACAAGCTACGAGCAGTACTTC.

The chain uses TRBV7-9 and TRBJ2-5; D not resolved. Germline CDR1 reads SEHNR; CDR2 reads FQNEAQ (reference sequence). V was shortened by 5 bases and J by 2 bases, with 3 bases between the two germline ends. There are 11 residues in the CDR3. This CDR3 reads CASSVQETQYF. The CDR3 nucleotides read TGTGCCAGCAGCGTACAAGAGACCCAGTACTTC.

This clone has more than one count but fewer than ten. The chain couples TRBV5-6 to TRBJ2-4, with 11 bases identical to TRBD2. V dropped 4 bases and J dropped 8; count of bases not matched to a gene: 11. From germline, CDR1 is SGHDT and CDR2 YYEEEE. This CDR3 has 16 residues. The DNA of the CDR3 is TGTGCCAGCAGCCCGCTAGCGGGAGGTGGAGTAGACATTCAGTACTTC. It specifies CASSPLAGGGVDIQYF.

The V and J genes are TRBV19 and TRBJ2-4; a weak D match, TRBD2 (5 bases). Germline CDR1 and CDR2: LNHDA and SQIVND (reference sequence). The CDR3 runs 18 residues. Trimming shortened V by 3 bases and J by 0 bases, and 18 bases separated the two germline ends. The CDR3 nucleotides read TGTGCCAGTAGTATGACTAACGGAGCGGAAGTAGCCAAAAACATTCAGTACTTC. It is translated as CASSMTNGAEVAKNIQYF. The full variable domain, rest sourced from reference TRBV19 and TRBJ2-4, is DGGITQSPKYLFRKEGQNVTLSCEQNLNHDAMYWYRQDPGQGLRLIYYSQIVNDFQKGDIAEGYSVSREKKESFPLTVTSAQKNPTAFYLCASSMTNGAEVAKNIQYFGAGTRLSVL.

The chain joins TRBV7-2 to TRBJ1-2; D perhaps matches TRBD1 (5 bases). CDR1 SGHTA and CDR2 FQGNSA come from the germline V gene. Between the trimmed V and J ends, which lost 5 bases and 4 bases, there was a span of 17 bases. This CDR3 has 15 amino acids. The CDR3 protein is CASSPHGGAGYGYTF. CDR3 DNA sequence: TGTGCCAGCAGCCCCCACGGAGGGGCGGGCTATGGCTACACCTTC.

The chain couples TRBV28 to TRBJ2-4; 7 nucleotides agree with TRBD1. The germline CDR1 and CDR2 sequences are MDHEN and SYDVKM. The CDR3 consists of 12 residues. The V and J ends lost 7 bases and 4 bases, in that order; junction bases with no gene match: 1. For the CDR3, the DNA is TGTGCCAGCACGGGACAGAAAAACATTCAGTACTTC. This codes for CASTGQKNIQYF.

The chain has TRBV7-9 and TRBJ2-7; 7 bases map to TRBD2. The J segment lost 2 bases and the V segment lost 5 bases, leaving 9 bases of the junction unmatched. The germline V gene encodes CDR1 SEHNR and CDR2 FQNEAQ (reference sequence). This CDR3 comprises 15 residues. CDR3 sequence reads: CASSPAAGDTYEQYF. CDR3 coding DNA: TGTGCCAGCAGCCCCGCCGCGGGGGATACCTACGAGCAGTACTTC. The full variable domain, in which reference TRBV7-9 and TRBJ2-7 provide the parts outside the CDR3, is DTGVSQNPRHKITKRGQNVTFRCDPISEHNRLYWYRQTLGQGPEFLTYFQNEAQLEKSRLLSDRFSAERPKGSFSTLEIQRTEQGDSAMYLCASSPAAGDTYEQYFGPGTRLTVT.

This clone was detected once. The V call is TRBV6-5, the J call TRBJ1-1; possibly TRBD1 for D (5 bases). V was shortened by 1 base and J by 0 bases, with 9 bases between the two germline ends. From germline, CDR1 is MNHEY and CDR2 SVGAGI. The CDR3 totals 15 residues. CDR3 nucleotide sequence: TGTGCCAGCAGTTACTTGGGGGGGATGAACACTGAAGCTTTCTTT. Encoded protein: CASSYLGGMNTEAFF.

This chain connects TRBV3-1 (or the pseudogene TRBV3-2) to TRBJ2-7, with TRBD2 matching over 9 bases. This CDR3 region has 15 residues. V was pared by 4 bases and J by 5 bases, with 9 bases of the junction left unmatched. Germline V gene sequence: CDR1 LGHDT, CDR2 YNNKEL (reference sequence). CDR3 region: CASSPQREAAHEQYF. CDR3 sequence (DNA): TGTGCCAGCAGCCCCCAGCGGGAGGCCGCCCACGAGCAGTACTTC.

The rearrangement uses TRBV5-6 and TRBJ2-5, with 9 bases lining up with TRBD2. The germline V gene encodes CDR1 SGHDT and CDR2 YYEEEE. Trimming cost V 1 base and J 2 bases; bases outside gene matches: 9. The length of the CDR3 is 17 residues. This chain's CDR3 is CASSLRLAERGQETQYF. CDR3 coding DNA: TGTGCCAGCAGCTTGAGACTAGCGGAAAGGGGGCAAGAGACCCAGTACTTC.

The chain carries TRBV3-1 (or the pseudogene TRBV3-2) and TRBJ1-6; D is uncertain. This CDR3 has 12 residues. Germline CDR1 reads LGHDT; CDR2 reads YNNKEL (reference sequence). V dropped 6 bases and J dropped 7 bases, with 7 bases sitting between them. CDR3 in amino acids: CASSPGNSPLHF. The CDR3 nucleotides read TGTGCCAGCAGTCCAGGAAATTCACCCCTCCACTTT.